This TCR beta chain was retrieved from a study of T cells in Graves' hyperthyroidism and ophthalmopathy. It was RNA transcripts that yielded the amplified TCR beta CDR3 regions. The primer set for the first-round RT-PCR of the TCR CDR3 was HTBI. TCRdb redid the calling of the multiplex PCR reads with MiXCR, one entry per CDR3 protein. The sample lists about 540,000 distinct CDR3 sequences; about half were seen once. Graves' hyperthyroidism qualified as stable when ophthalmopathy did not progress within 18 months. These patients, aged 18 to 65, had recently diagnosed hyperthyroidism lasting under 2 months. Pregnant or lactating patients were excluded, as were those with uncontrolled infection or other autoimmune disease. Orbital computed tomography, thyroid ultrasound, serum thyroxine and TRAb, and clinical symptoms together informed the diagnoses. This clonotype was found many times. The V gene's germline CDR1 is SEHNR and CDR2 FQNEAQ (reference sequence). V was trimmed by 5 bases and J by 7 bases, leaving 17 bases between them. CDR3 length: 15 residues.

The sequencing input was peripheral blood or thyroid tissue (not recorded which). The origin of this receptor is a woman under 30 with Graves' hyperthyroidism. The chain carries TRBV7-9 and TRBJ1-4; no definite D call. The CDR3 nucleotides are TGTGCCAGCAGCCCGCCATCTTCCGGGGTTGAAAAACTGTTTTTT. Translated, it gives CASSPPSSGVEKLFF.